A single sample is the source of the 23 T cell receptor beta chains below, sequenced in a study of blood T cell repertoires in COVID-19. Method: immunoSEQ multiplex PCR; TCRdb's copy keeps in-frame clones and lacks some. The data show around 100,000 clones, roughly nine tenths seen once. The source material was peripheral blood. The receptors were sampled from a human donor with active COVID-19. The donor label of this sample is uncertain.

This chain uses TRBV5-5 with TRBJ1-2, with 7 nucleotides matching TRBD1. CDR1 is SGHKS and CDR2 is YYEKEE in the germline V gene (reference sequence). This CDR3 has 13 amino acids. V was clipped by 6 bases and J by 5 bases; unmatched bases: 7. In DNA, the CDR3 is TGTGCCAGCACCAAGGGGGCCACATATGGCTACACCTTC. It is translated as CASTKGATYGYTF.

This chain links TRBV7-6 with TRBJ2-5, with D maybe TRBD2 (5 bases). This CDR3 contains 13 residues. V lost 6 bases to trimming and J lost 5 bases, with 13 bases between them. Germline V gene sequence: CDR1 SGHVS, CDR2 FNYEAQ. As DNA, the CDR3 is TGTGCCAGCAGTTTTGGGCCGGGGGAGACCCAGTACTTC. Protein product: CASSFGPGETQYF.

V usage is TRBV14 and J usage is TRBJ2-7; no reliable D call. The length of the CDR3 is 16 residues. V was cut by 0 bases and J by 2 bases, with 14 bases left in between. Germline V gives CDR1 SGHDN, CDR2 FVKESK. CDR3 nucleotide sequence: TGTGCCAGCAGCCAAGACAGCGTGGTCCACCCCTACGAGCAGTACTTC. This sequence encodes CASSQDSVVHPYEQYF.

The chain recombines TRBV19 with TRBJ1-4, with 7 bases identical to TRBD1. This CDR3 contains 16 residues. CDR1 is LNHDA and CDR2 is SQIVND in the germline V gene (reference sequence). V gave up 7 bases and J gave up 0 bases; unmatched junction bases: 8. The CDR3 coding sequence is TGTGCCAGTAAAAGAGGGGGCCTTGCAACTAATGAAAAACTGTTTTTT. This translates into CASKRGGLATNEKLFF.

This clone was seen only once. The chain uses TRBV4-1 and TRBJ1-1, with D tentatively TRBD1 (6 bases). The germline gives CDR1 MGHRA, CDR2 YSYEKL. CDR3 length equals 16 residues. V was shortened by 3 bases and J by 1 base, with 15 bases between the two germline ends. CDR3 nucleotide sequence: TGCGCCAGCAGCCAGATTTTTCGGACAGCGAACACTGAAGCTTTCTTT. Its translation: CASSQIFRTANTEAFF.

The chain combines TRBV4-3 with TRBJ1-1; 7 nucleotides match TRBD1. The junction had 19 bases not matched to a gene; V was cut back by 6 bases and J by 3 bases. This CDR3 spans 18 amino acids. The germline gives CDR1 LGHNA, CDR2 YSLEER. The CDR3 nucleotides read TGCGCCAGCAGAAGTCAAGTAGGGGGCGCAGGGATGGACACTGAAGCTTTCTTT. Translating it yields CASRSQVGGAGMDTEAFF.

V and J are TRBV18 and TRBJ1-2, with D possibly TRBD1 on 5 matching bases. Germline V gene data show CDR1 as KGHSH and CDR2 as LQKENI. The V end was cut by 2 bases, the J end by 2 bases, with 12 bases between. This CDR3 has 15 amino acids. The CDR3 DNA reads TGTGCCAGCTCACCAGAGTCGACAGACAACTATGGCTACACCTTC. Translation gives CASSPESTDNYGYTF.

Only a few counts were recorded for this clone. CDR3 nucleotide sequence: TGTGCCAGCACCCCTAGCGGGGGGCCGACTACAGATACGCAGTATTTT. It codes for CASTPSGGPTTDTQYF. V and J are TRBV2 and TRBJ2-3; 11 bases map to TRBD2. This CDR3 has 16 amino acids. Germline CDR1 is SNHLY and CDR2 is FYNNEI. The trim removed 7 bases at V and 3 bases at J, leaving 9 bases unmatched.

This clone was picked up a small number of times. The rearrangement links TRBV9 to TRBJ2-1; 11 positions agree with TRBD2. The CDR3 sequence is 15 residues long. With 4 bases clipped from V and 9 bases from J, the junction kept 9 bases outside the gene matches. Germline assignment: CDR1 SGDLS and CDR2 YYNGEE. DNA of the CDR3: TGTGCCAGCAGCATCATAGCGGGGGGGCCAGTTGAGCAGTTCTTC. Residues: CASSIIAGGPVEQFF.

This chain links TRBV5-8 with TRBJ2-2; 12 positions agree with TRBD2. V shed 6 bases and J 6 bases; nucleotides not matched to a gene: 9. There are 16 residues in the CDR3. CDR1 and CDR2 from the germline V gene are SGHTS and YDEGEE. The CDR3 region has the DNA TGTGCCAGCACCGAAACGGCTAGCGGGGGGGCCGGGGAGCTGTTTTTT. It translates to CASTETASGGAGELFF.

The rearrangement links TRBV5-1 to TRBJ2-5; 7 bases match TRBD2. The ends lost 4 bases at V and 3 bases at J; junction bases unmatched: 9. The CDR3 runs 15 residues. Germline values: CDR1 SGHRS, CDR2 YFSETQ. The chain's CDR3 is CASSPPRRGEETQYF. DNA for the CDR3: TGCGCCAGCAGCCCCCCACGCCGGGGGGAAGAGACCCAGTACTTC.

This chain links TRBV5-1 with TRBJ2-5, with 11 bases identical to TRBD2. The CDR3 is made up of 20 amino acids. Germline CDR1 is SGHRS and CDR2 is YFSETQ. V was pared by 2 bases and J by 2 bases, with 17 bases of the junction left unmatched. CDR3 sequence reads: CASSLNPPGLADPKQETQYF. Written as DNA, the CDR3 is TGCGCCAGCAGCTTAAACCCGCCGGGACTAGCGGATCCCAAGCAAGAGACCCAGTACTTC.

V and J are TRBV6-1 and TRBJ1-1, with D possibly TRBD1 on 5 matching bases. V lost 3 bases to trimming and J lost 4 bases, with 15 bases between them. Germline V gives CDR1 MNHNS, CDR2 SASEGT. This CDR3 is built from 15 residues. The CDR3 here is CASSDGRAFATEAFF. CDR3 nucleotides: TGTGCCAGCAGTGATGGCAGGGCTTTTGCCACTGAAGCTTTCTTT.

This sequence joins TRBV11-3 and TRBJ2-1; 7 nucleotides line up with TRBD2. V was pared by 1 base and J by 0 bases, with 0 bases of the junction left unmatched. There are 15 residues in the CDR3. CDR1 is SGHNT, CDR2 YENEEA, per germline. CDR3 loop: CASSLGGSSYNEQFF. The DNA of the CDR3 is TGTGCCAGCAGCTTAGGCGGGAGCTCCTACAATGAGCAGTTCTTC. Looking up the rest from reference TRBV11-3 and TRBJ2-1 gives the full variable domain: EAGVVQSPRYKIIEKKQPVAFWCNPISGHNTLYWYLQNLGQGPELLIRYENEEAVDDSQLPKDRFSAERLKGVDSTLKIQPAELGDSAVYLCASSLGGSSYNEQFFGPGTRLTVL.

This chain connects TRBV27 to TRBJ1-1, with D tentatively TRBD1 (5 bases). V was shortened by 3 bases and J by 6 bases, with 14 bases between the two germline ends. In germline, CDR1 is MNHEY, CDR2 SMNVEV (reference sequence). This CDR3 region has 14 residues. DNA for the CDR3: TGTGCCAGCAGTTTTAATGCAGGGAGGGCTGAAGCTTTCTTT. Its translation: CASSFNAGRAEAFF.

The rearrangement links TRBV6-2 or TRBV6-3 to TRBJ1-1; 8 nucleotides match TRBD1. In germline, CDR1 is MNHEY, CDR2 SVGEGT. The trim removed 5 bases at V and 4 bases at J, leaving 6 bases unmatched. CDR3 length equals 14 residues. The DNA of the CDR3 is TGTGCCAGCAGTCTCAGGGGGCCGAGCACTGAAGCTTTCTTT. Protein: CASSLRGPSTEAFF.

This clone was counted once. This chain links TRBV9 with TRBJ2-7, with D perhaps TRBD2 (7 bases). Germline V gene lookup returns CDR1 SGDLS and CDR2 YYNGEE. The germline V and J ends were trimmed by 1 base and 3 bases, with 14 bases remaining between them. This CDR3 is built from 15 residues. CDR3 coding DNA: TGTGCCAGCAGCGTATACGGGGGGCCGAACTACGAGCAGTACTTC. This translates into CASSVYGGPNYEQYF.

The chain joins TRBV2 to TRBJ2-7; 10 positions match TRBD2. The CDR3 has 17 residues. The V gene end was trimmed by 2 bases and the J gene end by 0 bases; junction bases not matched to a gene: 7. Germline CDR1 reads SNHLY; CDR2 reads FYNNEI. The CDR3 reads CASSEFRTSGDSYEQYF. CDR3 in DNA: TGTGCCAGCAGTGAATTCCGGACTAGCGGAGACTCCTACGAGCAGTACTTC.

The chain employs TRBV7-2 and TRBJ2-7; D not certain. Germline V gene lookup returns CDR1 SGHTA and CDR2 FQGNSA. Deletions cut 5 bases from V and 0 bases from J, with 5 bases between. The CDR3 totals 12 residues. The CDR3 DNA reads as TGTGCCAGCAGCGCGTACTCCTACGAGCAGTACTTC. It codes for CASSAYSYEQYF. Full variable domain (rest looked up from reference TRBV7-2 and TRBJ2-7): GAGVSQSPSNKVTEKGKDVELRCDPISGHTALYWYRQSLGQGLEFLIYFQGNSAPDKSGLPSDRFSAERTGGSVSTLTIQRTQQEDSAVYLCASSAYSYEQYFGPGTRLTVT.

The genes are TRBV9 and TRBJ2-1; D is unresolved. This CDR3 comprises 13 residues. Germline V gives CDR1 SGDLS, CDR2 YYNGEE. Trimming removed 0 bases from V and 3 bases from J, with 4 bases in between. For the CDR3, the DNA is TGTGCCAGCAGCGTAGCCAGCTACAATGAGCAGTTCTTC. It encodes CASSVASYNEQFF.

The V and J genes are TRBV5-1 and TRBJ2-2; 8 bases fit TRBD1. Germline assignment: CDR1 SGHRS and CDR2 YFSETQ. CDR3 size: 16 residues. The V gene end was trimmed by 4 bases and the J gene end by 0 bases; junction bases not matched to a gene: 5. Here the CDR3 DNA reads TGCGCCAGCAGCCTCACGACAGGGGCGAACACCGGGGAGCTGTTTTTT. Its protein is CASSLTTGANTGELFF.

This chain uses TRBV7-9 with TRBJ1-2; unclear D gene. Germline values: CDR1 SEHNR, CDR2 FQNEAQ (reference sequence). The CDR3 consists of 12 residues. Trimming left V 1 base short and J 8 bases short, with 8 bases between. CDR3: CASSLDHNGYTF. CDR3 in DNA: TGTGCCAGCAGCTTAGACCACAACGGCTACACCTTC.

V and J are TRBV5-6 and TRBJ2-5, with 10 bases lining up with TRBD1. The CDR3 covers 15 residues. Germline CDR1 reads SGHDT; CDR2 reads YYEEEE. V gave up 3 bases and J gave up 7 bases; unmatched junction bases: 9. CDR3 coding DNA: TGTGCCAGCAGCTCTCCGGGACAGGGGTTCGGGACCCAGTACTTC. Translation: CASSSPGQGFGTQYF.